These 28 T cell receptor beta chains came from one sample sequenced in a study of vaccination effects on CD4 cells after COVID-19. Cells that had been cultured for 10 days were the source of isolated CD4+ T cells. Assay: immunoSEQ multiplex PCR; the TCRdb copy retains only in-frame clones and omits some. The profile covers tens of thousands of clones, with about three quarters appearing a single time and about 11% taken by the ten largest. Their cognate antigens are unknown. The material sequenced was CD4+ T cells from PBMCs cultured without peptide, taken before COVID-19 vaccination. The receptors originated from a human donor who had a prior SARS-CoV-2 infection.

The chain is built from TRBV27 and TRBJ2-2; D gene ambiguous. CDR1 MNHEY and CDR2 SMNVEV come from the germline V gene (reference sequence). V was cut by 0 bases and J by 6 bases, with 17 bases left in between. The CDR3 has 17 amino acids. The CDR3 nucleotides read TGTGCCAGCAGTTTATCGATTAACGAATGGGTGGCCGGGGAGCTGTTTTTT. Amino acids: CASSLSINEWVAGELFF.

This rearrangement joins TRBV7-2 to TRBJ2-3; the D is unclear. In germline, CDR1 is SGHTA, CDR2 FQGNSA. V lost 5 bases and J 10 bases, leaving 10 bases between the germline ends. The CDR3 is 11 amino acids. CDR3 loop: CASSLTGPQYF. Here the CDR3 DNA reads TGTGCCAGCAGCCTCACCGGGCCGCAGTATTTT.

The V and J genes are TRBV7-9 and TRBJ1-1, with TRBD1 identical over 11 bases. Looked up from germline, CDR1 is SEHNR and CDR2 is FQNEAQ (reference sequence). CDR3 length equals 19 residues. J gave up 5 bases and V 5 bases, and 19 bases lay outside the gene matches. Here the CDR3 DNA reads TGTGCCAGCAGCCCTGGACAGGGGGCGTATACAGGGGGGGATACTGAAGCTTTCTTT. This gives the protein CASSPGQGAYTGGDTEAFF.

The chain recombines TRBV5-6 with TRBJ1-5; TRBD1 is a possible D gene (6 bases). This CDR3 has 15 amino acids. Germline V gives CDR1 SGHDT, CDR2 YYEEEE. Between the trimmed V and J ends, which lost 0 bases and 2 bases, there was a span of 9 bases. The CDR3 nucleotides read TGTGCCAGCAGCTTGGGGGGGCGCGGCAATCAGCCCCAGCATTTT. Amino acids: CASSLGGRGNQPQHF. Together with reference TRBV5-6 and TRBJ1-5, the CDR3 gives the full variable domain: DAGVTQSPTHLIKTRGQQVTLRCSPKSGHDTVSWYQQALGQGPQFIFQYYEEEERQRGNFPDRFSGHQFPNYSSELNVNALLLGDSALYLCASSLGGRGNQPQHFGDGTRLSIL.

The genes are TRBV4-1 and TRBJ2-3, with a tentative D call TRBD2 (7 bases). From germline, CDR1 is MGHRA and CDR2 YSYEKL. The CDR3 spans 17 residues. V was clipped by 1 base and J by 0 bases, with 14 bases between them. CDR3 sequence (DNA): TGCGCCAGCAGCCAAGTGGGGGGGGCGTTTAGCACAGATACGCAGTATTTT. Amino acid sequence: CASSQVGGAFSTDTQYF.

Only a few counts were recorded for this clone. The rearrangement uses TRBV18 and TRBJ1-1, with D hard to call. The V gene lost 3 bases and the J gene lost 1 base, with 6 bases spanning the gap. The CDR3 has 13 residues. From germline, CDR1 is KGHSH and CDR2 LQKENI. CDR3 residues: CASSPGWNTEAFF. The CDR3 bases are TGTGCCAGCTCACCGGGGTGGAACACTGAAGCTTTCTTT.

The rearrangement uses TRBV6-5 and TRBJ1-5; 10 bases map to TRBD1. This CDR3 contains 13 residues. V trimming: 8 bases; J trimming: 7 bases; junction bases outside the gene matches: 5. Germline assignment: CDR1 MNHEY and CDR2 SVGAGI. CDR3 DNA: TGTGCCAGCGGCGGACAGGGGGGACAGCCCCAGCATTTT. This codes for CASGGQGGQPQHF.

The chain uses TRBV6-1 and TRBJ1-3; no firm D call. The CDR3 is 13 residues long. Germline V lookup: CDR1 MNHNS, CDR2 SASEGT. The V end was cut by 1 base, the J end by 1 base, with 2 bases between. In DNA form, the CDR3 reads TGTGCCAGCAGTGAAGTTTCTGGAAACACCATATATTTT. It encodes CASSEVSGNTIYF.

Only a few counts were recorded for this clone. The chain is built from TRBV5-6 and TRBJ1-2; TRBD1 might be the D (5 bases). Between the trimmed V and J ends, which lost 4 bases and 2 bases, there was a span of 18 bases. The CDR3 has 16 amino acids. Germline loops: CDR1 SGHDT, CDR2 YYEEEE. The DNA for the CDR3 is TGTGCCAGCAGCCCAGGCGGGGCCAGACTGAACTATGGCTACACCTTC. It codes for CASSPGGARLNYGYTF.

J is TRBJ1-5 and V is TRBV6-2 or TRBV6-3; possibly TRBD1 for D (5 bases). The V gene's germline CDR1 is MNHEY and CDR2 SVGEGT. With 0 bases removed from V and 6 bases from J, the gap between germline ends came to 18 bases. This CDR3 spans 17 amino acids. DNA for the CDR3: TGTGCCAGCAGTTACTCGAGGAGGGGTGGTTTGGGTCAGCCCCAGCATTTT. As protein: CASSYSRRGGLGQPQHF.

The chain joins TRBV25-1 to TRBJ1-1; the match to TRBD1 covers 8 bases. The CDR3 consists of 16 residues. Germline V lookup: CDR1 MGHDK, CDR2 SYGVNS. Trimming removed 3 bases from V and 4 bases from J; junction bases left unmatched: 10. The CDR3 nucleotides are TGTGCCAGCAGTGACAGGGGGCGCAGAGGGAGCACTGAAGCTTTCTTT. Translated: CASSDRGRRGSTEAFF.

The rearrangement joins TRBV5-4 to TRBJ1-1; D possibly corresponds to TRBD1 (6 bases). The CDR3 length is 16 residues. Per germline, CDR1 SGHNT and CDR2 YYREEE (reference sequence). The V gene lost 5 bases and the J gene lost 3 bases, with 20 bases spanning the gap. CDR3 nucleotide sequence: TGTGCCAGCAGTCTTATGGGGGGGGGCGTGGACACTGAAGCTTTCTTT. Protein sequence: CASSLMGGGVDTEAFF.

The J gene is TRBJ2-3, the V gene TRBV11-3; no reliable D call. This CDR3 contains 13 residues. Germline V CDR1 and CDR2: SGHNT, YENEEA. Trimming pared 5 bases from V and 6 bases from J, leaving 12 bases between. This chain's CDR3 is CASSPASPDTQYF. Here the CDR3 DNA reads TGTGCCAGCAGCCCCGCGTCGCCCGATACGCAGTATTTT.

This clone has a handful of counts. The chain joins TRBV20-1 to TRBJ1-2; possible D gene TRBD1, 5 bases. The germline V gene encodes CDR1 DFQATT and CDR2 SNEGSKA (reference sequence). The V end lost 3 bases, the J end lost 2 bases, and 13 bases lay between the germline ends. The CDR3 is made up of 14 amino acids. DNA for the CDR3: TGCAGTGCTAGTAGCCCGACAGACAACTATGGCTACACCTTC. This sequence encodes CSASSPTDNYGYTF.

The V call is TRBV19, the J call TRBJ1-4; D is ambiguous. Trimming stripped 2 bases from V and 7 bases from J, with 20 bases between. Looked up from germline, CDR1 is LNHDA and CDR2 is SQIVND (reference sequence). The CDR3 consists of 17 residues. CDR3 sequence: CASSIIPRLRAGEKLFF. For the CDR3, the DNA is TGTGCCAGTAGTATAATTCCCCGGCTACGCGCCGGTGAAAAACTGTTTTTT.

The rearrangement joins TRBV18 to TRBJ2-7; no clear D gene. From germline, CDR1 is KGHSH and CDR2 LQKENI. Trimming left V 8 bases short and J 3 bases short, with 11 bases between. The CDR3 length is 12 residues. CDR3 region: CASPSTNYEQYF. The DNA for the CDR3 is TGTGCCAGCCCAAGCACGAACTACGAGCAGTACTTC.

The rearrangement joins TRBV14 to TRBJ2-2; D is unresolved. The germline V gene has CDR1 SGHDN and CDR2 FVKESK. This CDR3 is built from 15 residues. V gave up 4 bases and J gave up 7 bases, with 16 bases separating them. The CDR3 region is CASSRLTSGVGELFF. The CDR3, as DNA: TGTGCCAGCAGCCGTCTAACGTCGGGCGTCGGGGAGCTGTTTTTT.

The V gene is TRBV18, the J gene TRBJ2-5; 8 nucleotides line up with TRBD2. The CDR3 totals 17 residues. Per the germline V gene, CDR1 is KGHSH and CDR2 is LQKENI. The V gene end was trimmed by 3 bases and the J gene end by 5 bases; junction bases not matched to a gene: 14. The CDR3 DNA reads TGTGCCAGCTCACCTCGCAGCGGGGGCTTATACGCGGAGACCCAGTACTTC. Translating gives CASSPRSGGLYAETQYF.

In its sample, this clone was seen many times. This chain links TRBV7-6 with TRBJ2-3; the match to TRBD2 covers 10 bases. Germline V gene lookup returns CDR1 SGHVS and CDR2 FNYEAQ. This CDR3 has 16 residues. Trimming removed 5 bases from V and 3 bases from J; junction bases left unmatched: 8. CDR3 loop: CASSRALAGATDTQYF. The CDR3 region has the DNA TGTGCCAGCAGCCGGGCCCTAGCGGGGGCGACAGATACGCAGTATTTT.

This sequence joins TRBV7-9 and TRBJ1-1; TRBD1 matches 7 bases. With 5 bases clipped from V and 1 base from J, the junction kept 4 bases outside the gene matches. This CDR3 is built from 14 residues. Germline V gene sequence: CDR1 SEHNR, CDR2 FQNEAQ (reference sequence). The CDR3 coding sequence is TGTGCCAGCAGCCCGACAGGGTCGAACACTGAAGCTTTCTTT. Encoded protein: CASSPTGSNTEAFF.

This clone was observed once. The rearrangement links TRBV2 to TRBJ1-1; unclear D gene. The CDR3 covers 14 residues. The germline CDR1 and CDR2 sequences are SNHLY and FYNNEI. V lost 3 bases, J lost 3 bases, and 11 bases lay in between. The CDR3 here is CASSEWVGHTEAFF. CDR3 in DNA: TGTGCCAGCAGTGAGTGGGTAGGTCACACTGAAGCTTTCTTT.

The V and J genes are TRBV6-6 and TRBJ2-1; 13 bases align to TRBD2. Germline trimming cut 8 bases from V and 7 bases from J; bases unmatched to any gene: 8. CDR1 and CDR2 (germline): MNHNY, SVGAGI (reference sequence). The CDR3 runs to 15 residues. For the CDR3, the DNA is TGTGCCAGCCGATCACTAGCGGGAGGGAGGAATGAGCAGTTCTTC. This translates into CASRSLAGGRNEQFF.

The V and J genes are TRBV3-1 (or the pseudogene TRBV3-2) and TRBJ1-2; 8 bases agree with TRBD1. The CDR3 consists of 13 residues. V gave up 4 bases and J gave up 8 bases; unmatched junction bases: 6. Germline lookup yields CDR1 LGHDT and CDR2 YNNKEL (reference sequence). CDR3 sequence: CASSPDRAGGYTF. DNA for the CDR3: TGTGCCAGCAGCCCGGACAGGGCGGGGGGCTACACCTTC.

CDR3 nucleotides: TGCGCCAGCAGCCGGTTCGCAGGGGAAGGTTACGAGCAGTACTTC. Encoded protein: CASSRFAGEGYEQYF. The chain is built from TRBV4-3 and TRBJ2-7; a possible D gene is TRBD1 (6 bases). This CDR3 comprises 15 residues. In germline, CDR1 is LGHNA, CDR2 YSLEER. Trimming left V 4 bases short and J 4 bases short, with 17 bases between.

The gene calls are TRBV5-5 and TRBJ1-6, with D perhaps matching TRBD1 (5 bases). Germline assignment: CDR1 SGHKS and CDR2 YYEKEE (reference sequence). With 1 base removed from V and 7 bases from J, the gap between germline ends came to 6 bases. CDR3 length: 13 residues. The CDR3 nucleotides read TGTGCCAGCAGCTTGACAGGAAATTCACCCCTCCACTTT. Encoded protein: CASSLTGNSPLHF.

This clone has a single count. The CDR3 sequence: CASSLADLADMDKVQYF. CDR3 DNA sequence: TGCGCCAGCAGCTTGGCCGATCTAGCAGATATGGATAAGGTTCAGTACTTC. The chain couples TRBV5-1 to TRBJ2-4, with D perhaps TRBD2 (5 bases). V lost 0 bases to trimming and J lost 11 bases, with 24 bases between them. Germline V lookup: CDR1 SGHRS, CDR2 YFSETQ. This CDR3 spans 17 amino acids.

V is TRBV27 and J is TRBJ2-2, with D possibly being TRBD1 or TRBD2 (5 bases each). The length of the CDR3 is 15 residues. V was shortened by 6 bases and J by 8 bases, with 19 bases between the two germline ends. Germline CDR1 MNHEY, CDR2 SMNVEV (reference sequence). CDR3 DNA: TGTGCCAGCAGCCCCCGGGACGGTCGAGGTGGGGAGCTGTTTTTT. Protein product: CASSPRDGRGGELFF.

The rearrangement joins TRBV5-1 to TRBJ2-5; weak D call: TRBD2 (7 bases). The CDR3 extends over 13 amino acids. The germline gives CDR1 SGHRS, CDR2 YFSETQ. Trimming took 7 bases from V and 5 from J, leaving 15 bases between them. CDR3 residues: CASGPGGAETQYF. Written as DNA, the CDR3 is TGCGCCAGCGGGCCGGGGGGCGCGGAGACCCAGTACTTC.